This T cell receptor beta chain came from a study of blood T cell repertoires in COVID-19. As for the study in general: The United States, Italy and Spain provided the acute and convalescent COVID-19 samples.

Using immunoSEQ multiplex PCR, the repertoire was profiled, and TCRdb retains in-frame clones only, with some absent. In the table there are about 160,000 clones, 79% of which are singletons. The V and J ends lost 4 bases and 0 bases, in that order; junction bases with no gene match: 8. From germline, CDR1 is KGHSH and CDR2 LQKENI. The CDR3 is made up of 16 amino acids. The gene calls are TRBV18 and TRBJ1-1, with 7 bases matching TRBD1. This clonotype was obtained from a woman in her sixties with COVID-19, enrolled during active disease. Sequenced: peripheral blood. The CDR3: CASSQNRGSMNTEAFF. In DNA form, the CDR3 reads TGTGCCAGCTCACAAAACAGGGGATCGATGAACACTGAAGCTTTCTTT.